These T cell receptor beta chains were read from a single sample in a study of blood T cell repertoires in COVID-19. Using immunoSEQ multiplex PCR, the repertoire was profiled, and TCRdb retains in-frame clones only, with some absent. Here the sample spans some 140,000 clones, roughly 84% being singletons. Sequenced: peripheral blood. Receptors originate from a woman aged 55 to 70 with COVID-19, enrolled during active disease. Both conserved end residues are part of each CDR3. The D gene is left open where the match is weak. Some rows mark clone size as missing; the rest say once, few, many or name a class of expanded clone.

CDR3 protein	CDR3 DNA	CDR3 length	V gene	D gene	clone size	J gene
CASSAGVNEQFF	TGCGCCAGCAGTGCAGGGGTCAATGAGCAGTTCTTC	12	TRBV10-1	NA	once	TRBJ2-1
CASSFRAGNQPQHF	TGTGCCAGCAGCTTTCGGGCAGGGAATCAGCCCCAGCATTTT	14	TRBV5-6	NA	NA	TRBJ1-5
CSASSGSVSYNEQFF	TGCAGTGCTAGTTCCGGGAGTGTCTCCTACAATGAGCAGTTCTTC	15	TRBV20-1	NA	few	TRBJ2-1
CASSARDRAFRRETQYF	TGTGCCAGCAGCGCCCGGGACAGGGCCTTTAGAAGAGAGACCCAGTACTTC	17	TRBV11-3	TRBD1	NA	TRBJ2-5
CASSLAQGGGQPQHF	TGTGCCAGCAGCTTAGCGCAGGGAGGGGGTCAGCCCCAGCATTTT	15	TRBV7-8	NA	NA	TRBJ1-5
CASVGQGTRYSNQPQHF	TGTGCCAGCGTTGGACAGGGGACAAGATATAGCAATCAGCCCCAGCATTTT	17	TRBV19	TRBD1	NA	TRBJ1-5
CASSWGQGTYNEQFF	TGCGCCAGCAGCTGGGGACAGGGAACATACAATGAGCAGTTCTTC	15	TRBV5-1	TRBD1	NA	TRBJ2-1
CASSRPGALQETQYF	TGTGCCAGCAGTCGACCCGGAGCCCTACAAGAGACCCAGTACTTC	15	TRBV6-5	NA	once	TRBJ2-5
CASSPSDRNNYGYTF	TGTGCCAGCAGCCCCTCCGACAGGAATAACTATGGCTACACCTTC	15	TRBV5-6	NA	NA	TRBJ1-2
CASSLDFHEQFF	TGTGCCAGCAGCTTAGACTTCCATGAGCAGTTCTTC	12	TRBV7-9	NA	NA	TRBJ2-1
CASSEQGNEQYF	TGTGCCAGCAGTGAACAGGGGAACGAGCAGTACTTC	12	TRBV12-3/TRBV12-4	TRBD1	NA	TRBJ2-7
CASSLSPYNSPLHF	TGTGCCAGCAGCTTATCTCCTTATAATTCACCCCTCCACTTT	14	TRBV7-2	NA	NA	TRBJ1-6
CASSGEGTGSRPLHF	TGTGCCAGCAGCGGGGAAGGGACAGGGTCAAGACCCCTCCACTTT	15	TRBV9	TRBD1	NA	TRBJ1-6
CASSLSANMGDEKLFF	TGTGCCAGTAGTCTGAGCGCTAACATGGGAGATGAAAAACTGTTTTTT	16	TRBV19	NA	NA	TRBJ1-4
CASSEFRVNTGELFF	TGTGCCAGCAGTGAATTCAGGGTGAACACCGGGGAGCTGTTTTTT	15	TRBV2	NA	once	TRBJ2-2
CASSGTASSPLHF	TGCGCCAGCAGCGGGACAGCCAGCTCACCCCTCCACTTT	13	TRBV10-1	TRBD1	NA	TRBJ1-6
CASSTGAGQGENIQYF	TGTGCCAGCAGTACAGGGGCGGGACAGGGGGAAAACATTCAGTACTTC	16	TRBV9	TRBD1	NA	TRBJ2-4
CASSVGFGREKLFF	TGTGCCAGCAGCGTGGGTTTCGGGAGAGAAAAACTGTTTTTT	14	TRBV9	NA	NA	TRBJ1-4
CASSDLAGGSTGELFF	TGTGCCAGCAGTGACTTAGCGGGGGGCTCCACCGGGGAGCTGTTTTTT	16	TRBV6-4	TRBD2	NA	TRBJ2-2
CASSLGIRGYGYTF	TGTGCCAGCAGCTTAGGTATCCGCGGTTATGGCTACACCTTC	14	TRBV5-4	NA	NA	TRBJ1-2
CASSYQAADTQYF	TGTGCCAGCAGTTACCAGGCAGCAGATACGCAGTATTTT	13	TRBV6-6	NA	NA	TRBJ2-3
CSVEGSGQGNEKLFF	TGCAGCGTTGAAGGTTCAGGACAGGGGAATGAAAAACTGTTTTTT	15	TRBV29-1	TRBD1	NA	TRBJ1-4
CASSQTGTGLEPQHF	TGTGCCAGCAGCCAAACCGGGACAGGGCTAGAGCCCCAGCATTTT	15	TRBV4-2	TRBD1	few	TRBJ1-5
CASSLTGLDTGELFF	TGTGCCAGCAGCCTCACAGGGTTGGACACCGGGGAGCTGTTTTTT	15	TRBV13	NA	NA	TRBJ2-2
CASAGRYSNQPQHF	TGTGCCAGTGCGGGGCGTTATAGCAATCAGCCCCAGCATTTT	14	TRBV19	NA	NA	TRBJ1-5
CASSSATGNYGYTF	TGTGCCAGCAGCTCCGCGACAGGAAACTATGGCTACACCTTC	14	TRBV14	NA	NA	TRBJ1-2
CASSYSRYSNQPQHF	TGTGCCAGCAGTTACTCGCGGTATAGCAATCAGCCCCAGCATTTT	15	TRBV6-5	NA	NA	TRBJ1-5
CSASYEENIQYF	TGCAGTGCTAGTTACGAGGAAAACATTCAGTACTTC	12	TRBV20-1	NA	NA	TRBJ2-4
CASSYQRGADGELFF	TGTGCCAGCAGTTACCAGCGGGGGGCCGACGGGGAGCTGTTTTTT	15	TRBV6-2/TRBV6-3	TRBD2	NA	TRBJ2-2
CASSSTGGWQPQHF	TGTGCCAGCAGTTCAACAGGGGGCTGGCAGCCCCAGCATTTT	14	TRBV27	TRBD1	NA	TRBJ1-5
CASSETTGGTNQPQHF	TGTGCCAGCAGTGAAACGACAGGGGGCACTAATCAGCCCCAGCATTTT	16	TRBV6-1	TRBD1	NA	TRBJ1-5
CASSLTSGGAGELFF	TGTGCCAGCAGCTTAACTAGCGGGGGTGCCGGGGAGCTGTTTTTT	15	TRBV11-3	TRBD2	once	TRBJ2-2
CASSLFPSGGAYNEQFF	TGTGCCAGCAGCTTGTTCCCATCAGGGGGCGCTTACAATGAGCAGTTCTTC	17	TRBV7-9	TRBD1	once	TRBJ2-1
CASSKSGDQFNEQFF	TGTGCCAGCAGTAAAAGCGGGGATCAATTCAATGAGCAGTTCTTC	15	TRBV7-3	TRBD2	NA	TRBJ2-1
CASSGVTVNEKLFF	TGTGCCAGTAGTGGTGTGACAGTTAATGAAAAACTGTTTTTT	14	TRBV19	NA	few	TRBJ1-4
CASSPLTGVTEAFF	TGTGCCAGCTCACCCTTAACAGGGGTGACTGAAGCTTTCTTT	14	TRBV18	TRBD1	NA	TRBJ1-1
CASSLGWGEKLFF	TGTGCCAGCAGCTTAGGGTGGGGCGAAAAACTGTTTTTT	13	TRBV11-2	NA	NA	TRBJ1-4
CASSDDGRRNEQFF	TGTGCCAGCAGTGACGACGGGAGGAGAAATGAGCAGTTCTTC	14	TRBV2	TRBD2	NA	TRBJ2-1
CASSLPRGVEKLFF	TGTGCCAGCAGCTTACCCAGGGGAGTCGAAAAACTGTTTTTT	14	TRBV7-9	NA	NA	TRBJ1-4
CASSLGQGEDTQYF	TGTGCCAGCAGCTTAGGGCAGGGTGAAGATACGCAGTATTTT	14	TRBV7-8	NA	once	TRBJ2-3
CASSTGTGEMNTEAFF	TGTGCCAGCAGCACTGGGACAGGGGAAATGAACACTGAAGCTTTCTTT	16	TRBV5-8	TRBD1	NA	TRBJ1-1
CASSSLAGEPDTQYF	TGTGCCAGCAGCTCCCTAGCGGGAGAGCCAGATACGCAGTATTTT	15	TRBV7-3	TRBD2	NA	TRBJ2-3
CASSLDPRRGDGELFF	TGCGCCAGCAGCTTGGATCCGAGAAGGGGTGACGGGGAGCTGTTTTTT	16	TRBV5-1	NA	NA	TRBJ2-2
CASSRRTANTEAFF	TGTGCCAGCAGCCGACGGACAGCTAACACTGAAGCTTTCTTT	14	TRBV9	NA	NA	TRBJ1-1
CASRGWTDEQYF	TGCGCCAGCAGGGGGTGGACTGACGAGCAGTACTTC	12	TRBV5-1	NA	NA	TRBJ2-7
CASSFFSGRATDTQYF	TGTGCCAGCAGTTTCTTTAGCGGGAGGGCCACAGATACGCAGTATTTT	16	TRBV27	TRBD2	NA	TRBJ2-3
CATSRVQPTGGGYTF	TGTGCCACCAGCAGAGTACAACCGACAGGGGGCGGCTACACCTTC	15	TRBV15	TRBD1	NA	TRBJ1-2
CASRPGERGTGELFF	TGTGCCAGCAGACCGGGAGAACGAGGCACCGGGGAGCTGTTTTTT	15	TRBV5-8	NA	NA	TRBJ2-2
CAWSVQGIASPLHF	TGTGCCTGGAGTGTACAGGGGATAGCTTCACCCCTCCACTTT	14	TRBV30	TRBD1	NA	TRBJ1-6
CASSQDNYLGDTQYF	TGTGCCAGCAGCCAAGATAACTACCTCGGGGATACGCAGTATTTT	15	TRBV3-1/TRBV3-2	NA	NA	TRBJ2-3
CASSTYRDTQYF	TGTGCCAGCAGTACATACAGGGATACGCAGTATTTT	12	TRBV6-2/TRBV6-3	NA	few	TRBJ2-3
CASSGQGNEKLFF	TGTGCCAGCTCAGGACAGGGGAATGAAAAACTGTTTTTT	13	TRBV18	TRBD1	NA	TRBJ1-4
CASHKGLGGAEAFF	TGTGCCAGCCATAAGGGGCTAGGAGGGGCTGAAGCTTTCTTT	14	TRBV19	NA	few	TRBJ1-1
CASSLADRPTGGEKLFF	TGTGCCAGCAGCTTAGCGGACAGACCCACAGGTGGAGAAAAACTGTTTTTT	17	TRBV11-1	NA	NA	TRBJ1-4
CASSPLSPNTGELFF	TGTGCCAGCTCACCCCTGTCCCCGAACACCGGGGAGCTGTTTTTT	15	TRBV18	NA	few	TRBJ2-2